Below, 30 T cell receptor beta chains from the same sample are listed, as sequenced in a study of blood T cell repertoires in COVID-19. Sequenced by immunoSEQ multiplex PCR; TCRdb stores in-frame clones only, minus some. The sample consists of 350,000 to 450,000 clones, less than 90% of them appearing once. The specimen was PBMCs or T cells enriched from blood (not recorded which). These TCRs come from a woman aged 45-65 years who had recovered from COVID-19.

This clone was recorded only once. The V gene is TRBV6-2 or TRBV6-3, the J gene TRBJ1-1; D call uncertain. V lost 4 bases and J lost 1, with 7 bases in between. Germline CDR1 reads MNHEY; CDR2 reads SVGEGT. This CDR3 contains 13 residues. This chain's CDR3 is CASSFRQNTEAFF. In DNA, the CDR3 is TGTGCCAGCAGTTTCAGACAGAACACTGAAGCTTTCTTT.

The rearrangement links TRBV5-6 to TRBJ2-5, with 7 bases that match TRBD1. The CDR3 length is 15 residues. The V gene end was trimmed by 2 bases and the J gene end by 5 bases; junction bases not matched to a gene: 9. In germline, CDR1 is SGHDT, CDR2 YYEEEE. The CDR3 coding sequence is TGTGCCAGCAGCTTACTCGACAGGGTCGGGGAGACCCAGTACTTC. Protein product: CASSLLDRVGETQYF. Complete variable domain (other parts from reference TRBV5-6 and TRBJ2-5): DAGVTQSPTHLIKTRGQQVTLRCSPKSGHDTVSWYQQALGQGPQFIFQYYEEEERQRGNFPDRFSGHQFPNYSSELNVNALLLGDSALYLCASSLLDRVGETQYFGPGTRLLVL.

The chain has TRBV4-3 and TRBJ2-3; 12 bases map to TRBD2. The CDR3 is made up of 17 amino acids. Losses at the gene ends were 0 bases for V and 1 base for J; bases not matched to a gene: 2. Germline V gives CDR1 LGHNA, CDR2 YSLEER. The CDR3 region is CASSQDWTSGGTDTQYF. As DNA, the CDR3 is TGCGCCAGCAGCCAAGATTGGACTAGCGGGGGCACAGATACGCAGTATTTT.

The genes are TRBV5-8 and TRBJ2-7; tentative D call: TRBD2 (5 bases). V was shortened by 8 bases and J by 0 bases, with 15 bases between the two germline ends. Germline assignment: CDR1 SGHTS and CDR2 YDEGEE. This CDR3 has 14 amino acids. The CDR3 nucleotides read TGTGCCAGTTTTTCCCCGGGATACTCCTACGAGCAGTACTTC. Translated: CASFSPGYSYEQYF.

This clone showed up just a few times. The chain is built from TRBV19 and TRBJ1-1, with TRBD1 matching over 8 bases. The germline CDR1 and CDR2 sequences are LNHDA and SQIVND (reference sequence). This CDR3 spans 15 amino acids. The J segment lost 1 base and the V segment lost 6 bases, leaving 7 bases of the junction unmatched. CDR3 in DNA: TGTGCCAGTAGCAGACAGGGGCGGGGGAACACTGAAGCTTTCTTT. This codes for CASSRQGRGNTEAFF.

The V gene is TRBV7-3, the J gene TRBJ1-1, with D perhaps TRBD1 (6 bases). CDR1 and CDR2 (germline): SGHTA, FQGTGA. The CDR3 consists of 17 residues. The ends were cut back, 2 bases at V and 2 bases at J, with 18 bases in the middle. CDR3 amino acids: CASSLLGPGHRNTEAFF. As DNA, the CDR3 is TGTGCCAGCAGCTTATTAGGGCCGGGACACCGAAACACTGAAGCTTTCTTT.

The rearrangement joins TRBV5-6 to TRBJ1-5; tentatively, D is TRBD1 (5 bases). Germline V CDR1 and CDR2: SGHDT, YYEEEE. The CDR3 is made up of 13 amino acids. Trimming took off 0 bases at V and 6 bases at J, with 7 bases between the two ends. CDR3 residues: CASSLAGGQPQHF. The DNA for the CDR3 is TGTGCCAGCAGCTTGGCGGGGGGTCAGCCCCAGCATTTT.

Regarding this clone: Other nucleotide sequences in the sample specify the same CDR3. The chain recombines TRBV6-2 or TRBV6-3 with TRBJ2-1; D remains ambiguous. Trimming stripped 6 bases from V and 3 bases from J, with 6 bases between. CDR1 and CDR2 from the germline V gene are MNHEY and SVGEGT. This CDR3 region has 12 residues. The CDR3 spells CASSPHYNEQFF. The DNA for the CDR3 is TGTGCCAGCAGCCCCCACTACAATGAGCAGTTCTTC.

V gene TRBV19 combines with J gene TRBJ1-1; D possibly corresponds to TRBD1 (5 bases). This CDR3 has 11 residues. The V gene lost 10 bases and the J gene lost 5 bases, with 11 bases spanning the gap. The germline V gene encodes CDR1 LNHDA and CDR2 SQIVND (reference sequence). The DNA of the CDR3 is TGTGCCACTAGCCGGGGGACTGAAGCTTTCTTT. Translating gives CATSRGTEAFF.

The chain carries TRBV7-2 and TRBJ2-5, with 9 bases that match TRBD2. The junction had 8 bases not matched to a gene; V was cut back by 2 bases and J by 1 base. The CDR3 length is 17 residues. Germline-derived CDR1 and CDR2 are SGHTA and FQGNSA. The CDR3 loop is CASSLSRGGILQETQYF. The CDR3 DNA follows: TGTGCCAGCAGCTTATCGCGGGGGGGGATCCTCCAAGAGACCCAGTACTTC.

V gene TRBV7-3 combines with J gene TRBJ2-5, with 7 positions matching TRBD2. V lost 1 base to trimming and J lost 2 bases; unmatched junction nucleotides: 1. Germline V gene sequence: CDR1 SGHTA, CDR2 FQGTGA. The CDR3 length is 14 residues. The CDR3 DNA is TGTGCCAGCAGCTTAATGGGGGGGCAAGAGACCCAGTACTTC. It is translated as CASSLMGGQETQYF. Looking up the rest from reference TRBV7-3 and TRBJ2-5 gives the full variable domain: GAGVSQTPSNKVTEKGKYVELRCDPISGHTALYWYRQSLGQGPEFLIYFQGTGAADDSGLPNDRFFAVRPEGSVSTLKIQRTERGDSAVYLCASSLMGGQETQYFGPGTRLLVL.

This clone has only a few counts. The V call is TRBV11-2, the J call TRBJ2-2, with 8 bases aligning to TRBD2. CDR1 SGHAT and CDR2 FQNNGV come from the germline V gene. The V segment lost 1 base and the J segment 1 base; nucleotides outside the gene matches: 8. The CDR3 covers 18 residues. The CDR3, as DNA: TGTGCCAGCAGCTTAGTCGGCGGGGGGCACGGGAACACCGGGGAGCTGTTTTTT. It codes for CASSLVGGGHGNTGELFF.

This clone was counted only a few times. The chain employs TRBV5-6 and TRBJ1-3; D not resolved. Trimming stripped 4 bases from V and 0 bases from J, with 11 bases between. This CDR3 has 15 amino acids. Germline V lookup: CDR1 SGHDT, CDR2 YYEEEE. For the CDR3, the DNA is TGTGCCAGCAGCGCGGGCGTTAGCTCTGGAAACACCATATATTTT. This codes for CASSAGVSSGNTIYF.

The chain links TRBV7-9 to TRBJ1-2; tentative D call: TRBD1 (6 bases). Per germline, CDR1 SEHNR and CDR2 FQNEAQ (reference sequence). V lost 6 bases and J 5 bases, leaving 16 bases between the germline ends. The CDR3 loop spans 14 amino acids. The CDR3 sequence: CASRPRGGSYGYTF. CDR3 bases: TGTGCCAGCAGGCCAAGGGGGGGCTCTTATGGCTACACCTTC. Full variable domain (missing parts from reference TRBV7-9 and TRBJ1-2): DTGVSQNPRHKITKRGQNVTFRCDPISEHNRLYWYRQTLGQGPEFLTYFQNEAQLEKSRLLSDRFSAERPKGSFSTLEIQRTEQGDSAMYLCASRPRGGSYGYTFGSGTRLTVV.

The chain couples TRBV4-1 to TRBJ2-1, with TRBD2 identical over 10 bases. CDR3 size: 16 residues. The germline gives CDR1 MGHRA, CDR2 YSYEKL. V lost 4 bases, J lost 4 bases, and 7 bases stayed unmatched. The CDR3 sequence: CASSPGGLAVYNEQFF. CDR3 sequence (DNA): TGCGCCAGCAGCCCGGGAGGACTAGCGGTGTACAATGAGCAGTTCTTC.

V usage is TRBV6-5 and J usage is TRBJ1-3; D ambiguous. Trimming left V 2 bases short and J 0 bases short, with 11 bases between. Germline CDR1 MNHEY, CDR2 SVGAGI. The CDR3 is 16 residues long. The CDR3 is CASSYNGQISGNTIYF. The CDR3, as DNA: TGTGCCAGCAGTTACAATGGGCAGATCTCTGGAAACACCATATATTTT.

This chain joins TRBV30 and TRBJ1-1, with 8 bases identical to TRBD1. In germline, CDR1 is GTSNPN, CDR2 SVGIG (reference sequence). This CDR3 contains 16 residues. With V trimmed by 4 bases and J by 0 bases, 10 bases remained unmatched. The CDR3 here is CAWIGGTGGMNTEAFF. For the CDR3, the DNA is TGTGCCTGGATTGGAGGAACAGGGGGGATGAACACTGAAGCTTTCTTT.

J is TRBJ1-6 and V is TRBV5-1; 8 bases match TRBD1. The CDR3 totals 16 residues. Per the germline V gene, CDR1 is SGHRS and CDR2 is YFSETQ. J gave up 3 bases and V 0 bases, and 2 bases lay outside the gene matches. Here the CDR3 DNA reads TGCGCCAGCAGCTTGGATACAGGGGGCTATAATTCACCCCTCCACTTT. Translating it yields CASSLDTGGYNSPLHF.

The CDR3 DNA reads as TGTGCCAGCAGCTTAGACTTATCCTACGAGCAGTACTTC. It specifies CASSLDLSYEQYF. The chain carries TRBV11-2 and TRBJ2-7; D is undetermined. V was shortened by 0 bases and J by 1 base, with 4 bases between the two germline ends. CDR1 is SGHAT, CDR2 FQNNGV, per germline. CDR3 length: 13 residues.

This clone appeared a few times. V and J are TRBV30 and TRBJ1-5; 8 bases line up with TRBD1. Trimming at V came to 2 bases and at J to 6 bases, leaving 9 bases not matched to a gene. This CDR3 is built from 15 residues. Germline V gene data show CDR1 as GTSNPN and CDR2 as SVGIG (reference sequence). DNA for the CDR3: TGTGCCTGGAGTTCCTCCGGGACAGGTTTTCAGCCCCAGCATTTT. Translation: CAWSSSGTGFQPQHF.

This clone was counted only a few times. Other DNA sequences in this specimen translate into the identical CDR3. The DNA of the CDR3 is TGTGCCAGCAGCCAAGGTCCGGGGAGGACTGAAGCTTTCTTT. Protein: CASSQGPGRTEAFF. The rearrangement joins TRBV3-1 (or the pseudogene TRBV3-2) to TRBJ1-1, with D unclear. The length of the CDR3 is 14 residues. Between the trimmed V and J ends, which lost 1 base and 5 bases, there was a span of 11 bases. In germline, CDR1 is LGHDT, CDR2 YNNKEL (reference sequence).

The rearrangement joins TRBV6-5 to TRBJ1-3; D remains ambiguous. The V gene's germline CDR1 is MNHEY and CDR2 SVGAGI. The V and J ends lost 0 bases and 2 bases respectively, with 5 bases between them. The CDR3 is 14 amino acids. The CDR3 reads CASSYSAPGNTIYF. The CDR3 nucleotides read TGTGCCAGCAGTTACTCGGCCCCTGGAAACACCATATATTTT.

The rearrangement uses TRBV11-3 and TRBJ1-1; 8 nucleotides agree with TRBD1. From germline, CDR1 is SGHNT and CDR2 YENEEA. The CDR3 totals 15 residues. Trimming removed 0 bases from V and 3 bases from J; junction bases left unmatched: 3. CDR3 in amino acids: CASSLDGQGDTEAFF. CDR3 DNA: TGTGCCAGCAGCTTAGATGGACAGGGCGACACTGAAGCTTTCTTT.

This sequence joins TRBV18 and TRBJ2-5; D call uncertain. V was clipped by 2 bases and J by 4 bases, with 5 bases between them. CDR1 KGHSH and CDR2 LQKENI come from the germline V gene. CDR3 length equals 12 residues. CDR3 in amino acids: CASSPGPETQYF. The CDR3 nucleotides are TGTGCCAGCTCACCAGGGCCAGAGACCCAGTACTTC.

The chain has TRBV7-2 and TRBJ2-3, with 10 positions matching TRBD2. Germline loops: CDR1 SGHTA, CDR2 FQGNSA. J gave up 6 bases and V 5 bases, and 5 bases lay outside the gene matches. The CDR3 totals 14 residues. Written as DNA, the CDR3 is TGTGCCAGCAGCCCTCTAGCGGGAGTGGATACGCAGTATTTT. This codes for CASSPLAGVDTQYF.

This clone was detected a few times. This chain uses TRBV3-1 (or the pseudogene TRBV3-2) with TRBJ2-1, with 11 bases that match TRBD2. After removal of 0 bases from V and 6 bases from J, the junction contained 7 bases not matched to a gene. CDR3 size: 17 residues. In germline, CDR1 is LGHDT, CDR2 YNNKEL (reference sequence). The CDR3 here is CASSQDFLAGGLNEQFF. CDR3 nucleotide sequence: TGTGCCAGCAGCCAAGATTTCCTAGCGGGGGGCCTCAATGAGCAGTTCTTC.

The V call is TRBV4-1, the J call TRBJ2-1; D is possibly TRBD1 (6 bases). The CDR3 runs 16 residues. CDR1 and CDR2 (germline): MGHRA, YSYEKL. Trimming removed 0 bases from V and 7 bases from J, with 16 bases in between. The CDR3, as DNA: TGCGCCAGCAGCCAAGATCAGGGGACCACGACTAATGAGCAGTTCTTC. The encoded protein is CASSQDQGTTTNEQFF.

This chain connects TRBV27 to TRBJ2-7; D might be TRBD2 (6 bases). There are 14 residues in the CDR3. CDR1 MNHEY and CDR2 SMNVEV come from the germline V gene (reference sequence). Deletions cut 5 bases from V and 2 bases from J, with 13 bases between. CDR3 sequence (DNA): TGTGCCAGCAGTGCCGGGACTTATACCTACGAGCAGTACTTC. Amino acids: CASSAGTYTYEQYF.

This clone was seen only once. The chain recombines TRBV29-1 with TRBJ2-3; TRBD1 matches at 8 bases. The CDR3 contains 15 residues. Germline CDR1 SQVTM, CDR2 ANQGSEA. The J segment lost 2 bases and the V segment lost 7 bases, leaving 11 bases of the junction unmatched. The CDR3 region is CSAEGQANPTDTQYF. The CDR3 nucleotides read TGCAGCGCCGAGGGACAGGCTAACCCCACAGATACGCAGTATTTT.

The chain couples TRBV30 to TRBJ1-2, with D possibly TRBD1 on 6 matching bases. The V and J ends lost 0 bases and 5 bases respectively, with 13 bases between them. The CDR3 spans 14 residues. CDR1 is GTSNPN and CDR2 is SVGIG in the germline V gene (reference sequence). In nucleotides, the CDR3 is TGTGCCTGGAGTGTAGGTGTCGGACAGTATGGCTACACCTTC. Translation gives CAWSVGVGQYGYTF.